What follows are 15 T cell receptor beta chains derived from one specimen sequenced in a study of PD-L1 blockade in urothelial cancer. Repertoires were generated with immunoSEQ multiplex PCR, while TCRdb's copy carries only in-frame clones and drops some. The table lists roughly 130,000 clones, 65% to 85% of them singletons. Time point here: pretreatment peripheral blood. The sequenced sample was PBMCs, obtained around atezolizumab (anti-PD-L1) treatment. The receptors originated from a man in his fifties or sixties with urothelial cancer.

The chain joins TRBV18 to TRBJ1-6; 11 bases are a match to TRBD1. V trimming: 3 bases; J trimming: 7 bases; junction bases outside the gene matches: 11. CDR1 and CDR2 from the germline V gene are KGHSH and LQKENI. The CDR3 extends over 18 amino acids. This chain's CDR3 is CASSPVGTGGSGNSPLHF. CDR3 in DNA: TGTGCCAGCTCACCGGTCGGGACAGGGGGTTCGGGGAATTCACCCCTCCACTTT.

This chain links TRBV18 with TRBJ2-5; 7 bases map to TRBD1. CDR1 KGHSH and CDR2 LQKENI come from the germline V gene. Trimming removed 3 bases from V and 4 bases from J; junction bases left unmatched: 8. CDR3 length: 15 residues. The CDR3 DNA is TGTGCCAGCTCACCCGTCGGGACAGTAATAGAGACCCAGTACTTC. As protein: CASSPVGTVIETQYF.

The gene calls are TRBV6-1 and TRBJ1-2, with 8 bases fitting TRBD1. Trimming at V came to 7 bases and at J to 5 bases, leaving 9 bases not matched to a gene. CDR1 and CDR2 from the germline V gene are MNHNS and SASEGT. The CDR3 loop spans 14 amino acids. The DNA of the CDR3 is TGTGCCAGCACTCATGCGGGACAGGCGTATGGCTACACCTTC. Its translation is CASTHAGQAYGYTF.

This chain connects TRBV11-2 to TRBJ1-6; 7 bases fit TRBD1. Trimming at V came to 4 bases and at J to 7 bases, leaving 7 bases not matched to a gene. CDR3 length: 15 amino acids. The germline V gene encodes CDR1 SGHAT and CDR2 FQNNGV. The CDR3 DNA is TGTGCCAGCAGCTCACAGGGCAGGGGGAATTCACCCCTCCACTTT. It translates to CASSSQGRGNSPLHF.

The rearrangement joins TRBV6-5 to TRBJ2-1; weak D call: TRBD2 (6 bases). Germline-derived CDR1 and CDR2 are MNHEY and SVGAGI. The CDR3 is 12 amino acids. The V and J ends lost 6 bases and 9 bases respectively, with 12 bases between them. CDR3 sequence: CASRASAGEQFF. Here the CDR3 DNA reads TGTGCCAGCAGGGCTAGCGCAGGTGAGCAGTTCTTC.

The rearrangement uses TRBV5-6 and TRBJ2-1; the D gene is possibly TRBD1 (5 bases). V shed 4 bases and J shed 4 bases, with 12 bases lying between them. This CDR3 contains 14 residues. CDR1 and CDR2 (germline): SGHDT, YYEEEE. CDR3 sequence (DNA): TGTGCCAGCAGCGCCTGGTCAGGGTACAATGAGCAGTTCTTC. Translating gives CASSAWSGYNEQFF.

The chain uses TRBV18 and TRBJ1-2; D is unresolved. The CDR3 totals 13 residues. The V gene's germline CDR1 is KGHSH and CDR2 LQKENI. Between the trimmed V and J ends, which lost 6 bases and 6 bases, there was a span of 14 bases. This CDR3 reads CASSPRQQDGYTF. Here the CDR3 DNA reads TGTGCCAGCTCGCCGCGCCAGCAGGATGGCTACACCTTC.

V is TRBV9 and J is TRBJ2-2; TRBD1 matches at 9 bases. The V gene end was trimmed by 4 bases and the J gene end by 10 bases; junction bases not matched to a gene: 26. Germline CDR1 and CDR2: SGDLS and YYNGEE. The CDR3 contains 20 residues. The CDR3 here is CASSHRTGTGYNSAAAELFF. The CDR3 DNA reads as TGTGCCAGCAGCCACAGAACCGGGACAGGGTACAATTCGGCAGCCGCGGAGCTGTTTTTT.

CDR3 region: CASSQDLTSGVLAKNIQYF. The CDR3 region has the DNA TGCGCCAGCAGCCAAGATTTGACTAGCGGAGTACTAGCCAAAAACATTCAGTACTTC. The chain has TRBV4-1 and TRBJ2-4, with TRBD2 matching 9 bases. With 0 bases clipped from V and 0 bases from J, the junction kept 9 bases outside the gene matches. The CDR3 extends over 19 amino acids. Germline lookup yields CDR1 MGHRA and CDR2 YSYEKL.

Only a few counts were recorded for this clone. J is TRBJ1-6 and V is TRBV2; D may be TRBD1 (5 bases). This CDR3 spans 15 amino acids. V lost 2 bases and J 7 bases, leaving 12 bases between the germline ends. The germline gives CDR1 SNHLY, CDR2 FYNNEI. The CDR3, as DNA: TGTGCCAGCAGTGAAACCGGGGGAGCCAATTCACCCCTCCACTTT. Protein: CASSETGGANSPLHF.

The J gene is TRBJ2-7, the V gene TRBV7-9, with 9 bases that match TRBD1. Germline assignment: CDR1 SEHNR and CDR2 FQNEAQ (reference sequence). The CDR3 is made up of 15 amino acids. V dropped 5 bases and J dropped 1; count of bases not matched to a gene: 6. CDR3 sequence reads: CASSLGQGLSYEQYF. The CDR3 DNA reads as TGTGCCAGCAGCCTGGGACAGGGATTATCCTACGAGCAGTACTTC.

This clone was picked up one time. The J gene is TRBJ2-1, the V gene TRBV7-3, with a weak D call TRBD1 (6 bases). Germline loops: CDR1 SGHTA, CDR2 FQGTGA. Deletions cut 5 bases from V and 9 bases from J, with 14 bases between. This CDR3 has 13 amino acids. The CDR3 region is CASSPGQRTEQFF. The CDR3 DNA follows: TGTGCCAGCAGCCCGGGACAAAGGACTGAGCAGTTCTTC.

The CDR3 protein is CASSLGGGNYEQYF. In DNA, the CDR3 is TGTGCCAGCAGCTTAGGGGGGGGAAACTACGAGCAGTACTTC. The J gene is TRBJ2-7, the V gene TRBV13; TRBD2 might be the D (6 bases). This CDR3 comprises 14 residues. The V and J ends lost 0 bases and 3 bases respectively, with 9 bases between them. Germline CDR1 reads PRHDT; CDR2 reads FYEKMQ (reference sequence).

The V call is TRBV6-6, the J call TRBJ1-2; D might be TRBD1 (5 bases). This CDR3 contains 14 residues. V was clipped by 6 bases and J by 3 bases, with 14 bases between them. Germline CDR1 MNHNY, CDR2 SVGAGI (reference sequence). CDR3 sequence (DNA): TGTGCCAGCAGAGACCAACAGGTGGACTATGGCTACACCTTC. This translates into CASRDQQVDYGYTF.

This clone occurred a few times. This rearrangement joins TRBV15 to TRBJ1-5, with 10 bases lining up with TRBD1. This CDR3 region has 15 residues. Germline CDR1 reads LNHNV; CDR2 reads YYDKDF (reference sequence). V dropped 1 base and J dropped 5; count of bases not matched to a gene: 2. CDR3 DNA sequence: TGTGCCACCAGCAGAGTAGGACAGGGGGATCAGCCCCAGCATTTT. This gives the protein CATSRVGQGDQPQHF.